The 22 T cell receptor beta chains reported below all come from one sample, sequenced in a study of OX40 agonist ivuxolimab in advanced cancers. The assay was immunoSEQ multiplex PCR, and TCRdb's table has in-frame clones only and misses some. The sample has 77,000 or so clones; roughly 89% are singletons. The sequences come from CD4+ or CD8+ T cells sorted from blood, collected in a trial of the OX40 agonist ivuxolimab. The receptor set was obtained from an adult with an advanced solid tumor such as melanoma, head and neck, liver or kidney cancer.

The chain has TRBV14 and TRBJ2-3, with 8 bases aligning to TRBD1. The CDR3 contains 15 residues. V trimming: 1 base; J trimming: 7 bases; junction bases outside the gene matches: 7. The germline V gene encodes CDR1 SGHDN and CDR2 FVKESK. CDR3 coding DNA: TGTGCCAGCAGCCAAGTAGGCAGGGGGCTGAATACGCAGTATTTT. Translating gives CASSQVGRGLNTQYF.

This clone showed up just a few times. The chain employs TRBV7-9 and TRBJ1-1; a possible D gene is TRBD1 (6 bases). This CDR3 contains 13 residues. Trimming cost V 5 bases and J 1 base, with 8 bases left between them. Germline V gene lookup returns CDR1 SEHNR and CDR2 FQNEAQ (reference sequence). The chain's CDR3 is CASSIQGNTEAFF. The DNA of the CDR3 is TGTGCCAGCAGCATACAGGGGAACACTGAAGCTTTCTTT.

The DNA of the CDR3 is TGTGCCAGCAGTTTGGGCGGTAGCCGGGAGACCCAGTACTTC. This encodes CASSLGGSRETQYF. V is TRBV28 and J is TRBJ2-5; no clear D. In germline, CDR1 is MDHEN, CDR2 SYDVKM. Trimming took off 3 bases at V and 5 bases at J, with 13 bases between the two ends. The CDR3 sequence is 14 residues long.

V and J are TRBV6-6 and TRBJ1-1; D unresolved. The CDR3 is 12 residues long. V was cut by 11 bases and J by 10 bases, with 20 bases left in between. The V gene's germline CDR1 is MNHNY and CDR2 SVGAGI (reference sequence). The CDR3 nucleotides read TGTGCCGGGGAAGGGCCCGCTCGGGGAGCTTTCTTT. The encoded protein is CAGEGPARGAFF.

The chain combines TRBV18 with TRBJ2-3, with 10 bases lining up with TRBD2. J was trimmed by 3 bases and V by 1 base; bases with no gene match: 7. The CDR3 extends over 17 amino acids. From germline, CDR1 is KGHSH and CDR2 LQKENI. The CDR3 DNA is TGTGCCAGCTCACCACGACGCCTAGCGGGGGAAACAGATACGCAGTATTTT. Protein: CASSPRRLAGETDTQYF.

The chain combines TRBV27 with TRBJ1-5; 7 nucleotides agree with TRBD1. The germline V gene has CDR1 MNHEY and CDR2 SMNVEV (reference sequence). J lost 1 base, V lost 6 bases, and 6 bases had no gene match. This CDR3 comprises 15 residues. As DNA, the CDR3 is TGTGCCAGCAGCCCGACAGGGAAAAGCAATCAGCCCCAGCATTTT. Translation: CASSPTGKSNQPQHF.

The chain joins TRBV9 to TRBJ2-5, with D unresolved. Germline V gene sequence: CDR1 SGDLS, CDR2 YYNGEE. V was cut by 0 bases and J by 4 bases, with 4 bases left in between. The CDR3 sequence is 12 residues long. The CDR3 loop is CASSVAGETQYF. As DNA, the CDR3 is TGTGCCAGCAGCGTAGCTGGAGAGACCCAGTACTTC.

The V call is TRBV10-3, the J call TRBJ2-7, with D perhaps TRBD1 (6 bases). V shed 3 bases and J shed 10 bases, with 10 bases lying between them. The CDR3 is made up of 11 amino acids. Germline V gene data show CDR1 as ENHRY and CDR2 as SYGVKD. CDR3 DNA: TGTGCCATCAGTGACAGGGACAATCAGTACTTC. Translated: CAISDRDNQYF.

V is TRBV7-2 and J is TRBJ2-4; 10 nucleotides agree with TRBD1. V was clipped by 0 bases and J by 7 bases; unmatched bases: 6. CDR3 length: 16 residues. Germline values: CDR1 SGHTA, CDR2 FQGNSA. The CDR3 DNA follows: TGTGCCAGCAGCTTAGCGGTGGGGGGACAGGGGAACATTCAGTACTTC. It yields the protein CASSLAVGGQGNIQYF.

This sequence joins TRBV21-1 and TRBJ1-5; the table's D gene call, TRBD1, was not cross checked with the DNA. TRBV21-1 is classified as a pseudogene. The CDR3 length is 15 residues. The CDR3 loop is CASSPDRGSNQPQHF. The CDR3 DNA reads TGTGCCAGCAGCCCCGACAGGGGGAGCAATCAGCCCCAGCATTTT.

The chain carries TRBV10-3 and TRBJ1-5; no clear D gene. Germline values: CDR1 ENHRY, CDR2 SYGVKD. Deletions cut 3 bases from V and 5 bases from J, with 14 bases between. This CDR3 comprises 15 residues. DNA for the CDR3: TGTGCCATCAGTGACGGGATGTGGGGAGATCAGCCCCAGCATTTT. It encodes CAISDGMWGDQPQHF.

This clone has more than one count but fewer than ten. The V gene is TRBV4-1, the J gene TRBJ1-3; D is ambiguous. The germline CDR1 and CDR2 sequences are MGHRA and YSYEKL. Trimming pared 3 bases from V and 3 bases from J, leaving 9 bases between. This CDR3 region has 14 residues. CDR3 amino acids: CASSQPLVGNTIYF. Here the CDR3 DNA reads TGCGCCAGCAGCCAGCCCCTAGTTGGAAACACCATATATTTT.

In this sample, this clone turned up once. This rearrangement joins TRBV6-5 to TRBJ1-1, with a possible D match to TRBD1 (6 bases). V was shortened by 0 bases and J by 2 bases, with 13 bases between the two germline ends. Germline V lookup: CDR1 MNHEY, CDR2 SVGAGI. The CDR3 consists of 16 residues. The CDR3 nucleotides are TGTGCCAGCAGTTACTCGTGGGGGCAGGGAAACACTGAAGCTTTCTTT. This sequence encodes CASSYSWGQGNTEAFF.

The V gene is TRBV14, the J gene TRBJ2-1, with TRBD2 identical over 9 bases. This CDR3 is 16 amino acids long. The germline CDR1 and CDR2 sequences are SGHDN and FVKESK. V lost 2 bases to trimming and J lost 0 bases; unmatched junction nucleotides: 2. The CDR3 coding sequence is TGTGCCAGCAGCCAACCGGGACTAGCCTCCTACAATGAGCAGTTCTTC. Translating it yields CASSQPGLASYNEQFF.

The chain uses TRBV18 and TRBJ1-1; a weak D match, TRBD1 (5 bases). V lost 0 bases to trimming and J lost 13 bases, with 18 bases between them. Germline CDR1 is KGHSH and CDR2 is LQKENI. The CDR3 totals 14 residues. CDR3 DNA sequence: TGTGCCAGCTCACCACCGTCCAGGGCAGAAATTGTTTTCTTT. It yields the protein CASSPPSRAEIVFF.

V and J are TRBV29-1 and TRBJ2-3; 8 bases are a match to TRBD1. The ends lost 1 base at V and 2 bases at J; junction bases unmatched: 2. This CDR3 is built from 14 residues. Germline V CDR1 and CDR2: SQVTM, ANQGSEA. DNA of the CDR3: TGCAGCGTTGAAGGGGACAGGAACACAGATACGCAGTATTTT. Translating it yields CSVEGDRNTDTQYF.

This clone was observed a handful of times. The chain is built from TRBV4-1 and TRBJ2-3; D remains unclear. V lost 3 bases, J lost 7 bases, and 14 bases lay in between. CDR3 length equals 14 residues. Germline V gives CDR1 MGHRA, CDR2 YSYEKL. This chain's CDR3 is CASSQPLGLNTQYF. The CDR3 DNA reads as TGCGCCAGCAGCCAGCCGTTGGGGTTAAATACGCAGTATTTT.

The V and J genes are TRBV7-9 and TRBJ2-7; D not certain. This CDR3 is 10 amino acids long. Germline loops: CDR1 SEHNR, CDR2 FQNEAQ (reference sequence). V was cut by 4 bases and J by 9 bases, with 7 bases left in between. The CDR3 bases are TGTGCCAGCAGCTGCGCGGTGCAGTACTTC. Encoded protein: CASSCAVQYF.

The chain carries TRBV11-3 and TRBJ2-2; TRBD1 aligns across 12 bases. Germline assignment: CDR1 SGHNT and CDR2 YENEEA. The CDR3 loop spans 15 amino acids. V lost 6 bases and J lost 6; bases outside the gene matches: 5. The CDR3 loop is CASSRDRGRSGELFF. CDR3 bases: TGTGCCAGCAGTCGGGACAGGGGGCGATCCGGGGAGCTGTTTTTT.

This clone was seen only once. This chain connects TRBV6-6 to TRBJ2-2; no clear D gene. The CDR3 runs 15 residues. V gave up 2 bases and J gave up 7 bases, with 14 bases separating them. Germline loops: CDR1 MNHNY, CDR2 SVGAGI (reference sequence). Here the CDR3 DNA reads TGTGCCAGCAGTTACCAACCGCAGGCTTTCGGGGAGCTGTTTTTT. This translates into CASSYQPQAFGELFF.

J is TRBJ2-7 and V is TRBV4-1; 7 bases align to TRBD1. Germline V CDR1 and CDR2: MGHRA, YSYEKL. The CDR3 consists of 15 residues. The V and J ends lost 1 base and 2 bases, in that order; junction bases with no gene match: 5. The CDR3: CASSQVETGPYEQYF. The CDR3 DNA reads TGCGCCAGCAGCCAAGTTGAGACAGGGCCCTACGAGCAGTACTTC.

This clone is a singleton in its sample. V is TRBV5-1 and J is TRBJ2-1; 10 bases are shared with TRBD1. Trimming took 0 bases from V and 2 from J; bases not matched to a gene: 2. The germline V gene has CDR1 SGHRS and CDR2 YFSETQ. The CDR3 is made up of 16 amino acids. The CDR3 sequence is CASSLAGTGAYNEQFF. In nucleotides, the CDR3 is TGCGCCAGCAGCTTGGCGGGGACAGGGGCCTACAATGAGCAGTTCTTC.